The rows below give T cell receptor beta chains drawn from one sample of a study of OX40 agonist ivuxolimab in advanced cancers. TCRdb's copy holds only in-frame clones and misses some; the assay was immunoSEQ multiplex PCR. The data hold about 19,000 clones, with about three quarters observed a single time. Material: CD4+ or CD8+ T cells sorted from blood, obtained in a trial of the OX40 agonist ivuxolimab. These receptors came from an adult with an advanced solid tumor such as melanoma, head and neck, liver or kidney cancer. Each CDR3 is given with its conserved first and last residue. D genes are given only for firm matches. Clone size is shown for a subset of rows, as once, few, many or a class of expanded clone.

clone_size	v_call	j_call	d_call	cdr3_aa	cdr3_nt
-	TRBV9	TRBJ2-1	TRBD2	CASSETSGGATEQFF	TGTGCCAGCAGCGAGACTAGCGGGGGGGCCACTGAGCAGTTCTTC
many	TRBV6-6	TRBJ2-1	TRBD2	CASSIGRGNEQFF	TGTGCCAGCAGTATCGGGCGGGGGAATGAGCAGTTCTTC
-	TRBV2	TRBJ2-1	-	CATKQETATYNEQFF	TGTGCCACGAAGCAGGAGACAGCCACCTACAATGAGCAGTTCTTC
once	TRBV6-1	TRBJ2-7	-	CASRPGNFYEQYF	TGTGCCAGCCGGCCCGGGAACTTTTACGAGCAGTACTTC
-	TRBV7-9	TRBJ2-7	-	CASSLGAGSYEQYF	TGTGCCAGCAGCTTAGGGGCAGGGTCCTACGAGCAGTACTTC
-	TRBV5-6	TRBJ2-5	TRBD2	CASSFGLAGVRGEQYF	TGTGCCAGCAGCTTCGGACTAGCGGGAGTGCGGGGAGAGCAGTACTTC
-	TRBV13	TRBJ1-1	TRBD1	CASSPQGQGTTEAFF	TGTGCCAGCAGCCCCCAGGGACAGGGTACCACTGAAGCTTTCTTT
-	TRBV6-5	TRBJ1-2	TRBD1	CASRRSGQGVSGYTF	TGTGCCAGCAGGCGATCGGGACAGGGGGTTAGTGGCTACACCTTC
few	TRBV6-6	TRBJ1-4	-	CASSYAGEKLFF	TGTGCCAGCAGTTACGCGGGTGAAAAACTGTTTTTT
-	TRBV11-2	TRBJ2-7	TRBD1	CASSFGTGPYEQYF	TGTGCCAGCAGCTTTGGGACAGGGCCCTACGAGCAGTACTTC
-	TRBV6-6	TRBJ2-7	-	CASFGGPWEQYF	TGTGCCAGCTTCGGGGGTCCATGGGAGCAGTACTTC
-	TRBV2	TRBJ2-1	TRBD2	CASKGTSGGAKGNEQFF	TGTGCCAGCAAGGGGACTAGCGGGGGGGCCAAAGGCAATGAGCAGTTCTTC
-	TRBV15	TRBJ2-4	-	CATSRDREAKNIQYF	TGTGCCACCAGCAGAGATCGAGAAGCCAAAAACATTCAGTACTTC
once	TRBV5-4	TRBJ2-7	-	CASSPGVTYEQYF	TGTGCCAGCAGCCCGGGCGTTACTTACGAGCAGTACTTC
-	TRBV6-6	TRBJ2-7	-	CASSHTHGSFYEQYF	TGTGCCAGCAGCCACACCCACGGGAGCTTCTACGAGCAGTACTTC
-	TRBV4-1	TRBJ1-1	-	CASSQSRVWNTEAFF	TGCGCCAGCAGCCAATCCAGGGTTTGGAACACTGAAGCTTTCTTT
few	TRBV15	TRBJ2-2	-	CATSRDTGELFF	TGTGCCACCAGCAGAGACACCGGGGAGCTGTTTTTT
-	TRBV28	TRBJ2-2	TRBD2	CASSLSPSGDTGELFF	TGTGCCAGCAGTTTATCGCCTAGCGGGGACACCGGGGAGCTGTTTTTT
once	TRBV6-1	TRBJ2-3	TRBD1	CATRRDRNTDTQYF	TGTGCCACCCGCCGGGACAGAAACACAGATACGCAGTATTTT
-	TRBV28	TRBJ1-2	-	CASSFAGDNYGYTF	TGTGCCAGCAGCTTTGCAGGGGATAACTATGGCTACACCTTC
few	TRBV28	TRBJ2-5	TRBD1	CASSPDRGLQETQYF	TGTGCCAGCAGTCCGGACAGGGGGCTCCAAGAGACCCAGTACTTC
-	TRBV6-1	TRBJ2-1	TRBD2	CASSSSGQQFF	TGTGCCAGCAGCTCTAGCGGACAGCAGTTCTTC
-	TRBV28	TRBJ2-5	-	CASSLVVFGVKQTQYF	TGTGCCAGCAGTTTGGTGGTCTTTGGGGTTAAACAGACCCAGTACTTC
-	TRBV7-3	TRBJ2-7	-	CASSLGYRADEQYF	TGTGCCAGCAGCTTAGGGTACAGGGCCGACGAGCAGTACTTC
medium-sized	TRBV6-6	TRBJ2-2	-	CASVPNTGELFF	TGTGCCAGTGTACCGAACACCGGGGAGCTGTTTTTT
-	TRBV7-9	TRBJ2-7	-	CAVAGSGSYEQYF	TGTGCCGTGGCCGGGAGCGGTTCCTACGAGCAGTACTTC